This is a list of T cell receptor beta chains from one sample in a study of cytomegalovirus exposure and HLA in healthy donors. Assay: immunoSEQ multiplex PCR; the TCRdb copy retains only in-frame clones and omits some. The sample comprises fewer than 200,000 clones, more than 75% of which are singletons, and approximately 2.4% rests with the top ten. Input material: PBMCs. These receptors originate from a man younger than 30 in good health and CMV-seropositive. The CDR3 runs from the conserved cysteine through the conserved F or W. Fields, in order: clone size, J gene, D gene, V gene, CDR3 DNA, CDR3 protein. D genes are given only for firm matches. Clone size is stated in some rows and not others, as once, few, many or a class when expanded.

once	TRBJ1-2	-	TRBV7-9	TGTGCCAGCAGCCCACTACGGAGGGACGGCTACACCTTC	CASSPLRRDGYTF
-	TRBJ1-1	-	TRBV5-1	TGCGCCAGCAGTTGGGGGGGAGGGACTGAAGCTTTCTTT	CASSWGGGTEAFF
-	TRBJ2-7	TRBD1	TRBV28	TGTGCCAGCAGTTCCCCCGGGACAGGTGTATCCTACGAGCAGTACTTC	CASSSPGTGVSYEQYF
-	TRBJ1-4	TRBD1	TRBV27	TGTGCCAGCAGTGACGACAGGGTCCATGAAAAACTGTTTTTT	CASSDDRVHEKLFF
-	TRBJ2-7	-	TRBV7-9	TGTGCCAGCAGCCAAGGCGATATCGGACAGTTCTACGAGCAGTACTTC	CASSQGDIGQFYEQYF
-	TRBJ1-4	-	TRBV4-3	TGCGCCAGCAGCCAGGACGTTGGCTCTGGGGGGAGTGAAAAACTGTTTTTT	CASSQDVGSGGSEKLFF
-	TRBJ2-1	-	TRBV5-1	TGCGCCAGCAGCTTGCCCGGGAGCAATGAGCAGTTCTTC	CASSLPGSNEQFF
-	TRBJ1-2	-	TRBV28	TGTGCCAGCAGTTTTCGGCCGGGTAAGGGGTATGGCTACACCTTC	CASSFRPGKGYGYTF
-	TRBJ2-7	TRBD1	TRBV23-1	TGCGCCGGGCTGACAGGGGAACCGTACGAGCAGTACTTC	CAGLTGEPYEQYF
-	TRBJ2-7	TRBD2	TRBV28	TGTGCCAGCAGTCCCCCCCGCGGGGGGGCGGATGAGCAGTACTTC	CASSPPRGGADEQYF
-	TRBJ1-3	-	TRBV6-5	TGTGCCAGCAGGAGCGGCTCTGGAAACACCATATATTTT	CASRSGSGNTIYF
-	TRBJ1-1	-	TRBV9	TGTGCCAGCACCCCGCCCGGGAACACTGAAGCTTTCTTT	CASTPPGNTEAFF
-	TRBJ2-5	-	TRBV5-4	TGTGCCAGCAGCCGAGGTAGAGGCCAAGAGACCCAGTACTTC	CASSRGRGQETQYF
once	TRBJ2-3	TRBD2	TRBV4-3	TGCGCCAGCAGCCAAGAGCCAACTAGCGCGACAAGCACAGATACGCAGTATTTT	CASSQEPTSATSTDTQYF
once	TRBJ2-1	-	TRBV13	TGTGCCAGCAGCCTCGGGGCGGGAAGCAACAATGAGCAGTTCTTC	CASSLGAGSNNEQFF
few	TRBJ1-5	-	TRBV27	TGTGCCAGCAGTTTCCGCAGGGCCAATCAGCCCCAGCATTTT	CASSFRRANQPQHF
-	TRBJ1-1	TRBD1	TRBV4-2	TGTGCCAGCAGCCAGGGACAGGGGGTAAGCATGAACACTGAAGCTTTCTTT	CASSQGQGVSMNTEAFF
-	TRBJ2-5	-	TRBV7-2	TGTGCCAGCAGCCCATTGGCCCAAGAGACCCAGTACTTC	CASSPLAQETQYF
-	TRBJ1-2	-	TRBV10-3	TGTGCCATCAGTGAAACCGACGGGTCAGCGGGTTATGGCTACACCTTC	CAISETDGSAGYGYTF
-	TRBJ1-2	TRBD1	TRBV30	TGTGCCTGGAAGGCGACAGGGGGGGGCTACACCTTC	CAWKATGGGYTF
few	TRBJ2-7	TRBD2	TRBV6-1	TGTGCCAGCAGTGTGCAGCGGGAGGGCCTGGGCGAGCAGTACTTC	CASSVQREGLGEQYF
-	TRBJ1-2	TRBD1	TRBV7-2	TGTGCCAGCAGTTTCCGGACAGGGTCGGCCAACTATGGCTACACCTTC	CASSFRTGSANYGYTF
-	TRBJ2-3	TRBD2	TRBV5-1	TGCGCCAGCAGCTTGGCGGGGCTAGCGGGTGGTACAGATACGCAGTATTTT	CASSLAGLAGGTDTQYF
-	TRBJ2-1	TRBD2	TRBV18	TGTGCCAGCTCACCACCGTCAACTAGCGATGAGCAGTTCTTC	CASSPPSTSDEQFF
few	TRBJ2-5	-	TRBV5-1	TGCGCCAGCAGCTTGTTTCCGGGACAAGAGACCCAGTACTTC	CASSLFPGQETQYF
-	TRBJ2-7	TRBD1	TRBV4-1	TGCGCCAGCAGCCCTGTTCCCGGGACAGCTTACGAGCAGTACTTC	CASSPVPGTAYEQYF
-	TRBJ2-7	-	TRBV4-3	TGCGCCAGCAGCCAAGGAGACAGATCAAACTACGAGCAGTACTTC	CASSQGDRSNYEQYF
-	TRBJ2-2	-	TRBV27	TGTGCCAGCAGTTCTCCCTGGGAGTATAACACCGGGGAGCTGTTTTTT	CASSSPWEYNTGELFF
-	TRBJ1-5	TRBD1	TRBV2	TGTGCCAGCAACACCGACAGGGGGGAGATTCATGGTCAGCCCCAGCATTTT	CASNTDRGEIHGQPQHF
-	TRBJ1-1	-	TRBV30	TGTGCCTGGAGTGGAGCGGGGGGGTTCACTGAAGCTTTCTTT	CAWSGAGGFTEAFF
-	TRBJ2-3	TRBD2	TRBV7-3	TGTGCCAGCAGCTTGCGACTAGCGGCGCCAACAGATACGCAGTATTTT	CASSLRLAAPTDTQYF
-	TRBJ2-1	-	TRBV5-8	TGTGCCAGCAGCCTATACAATGAGCAGTTCTTC	CASSLYNEQFF
-	TRBJ2-1	-	TRBV9	TGTGCCAGCAGCATAGGTGGAGGGTCCTACAATGAGCAGTTCTTC	CASSIGGGSYNEQFF
-	TRBJ1-3	-	TRBV29-1	TGCAGCGTTGAAGGACAGACCCTCTCTGGAAACACCATATATTTT	CSVEGQTLSGNTIYF
once	TRBJ1-4	-	TRBV18	TGTGCCAGCTCACCAGCCGGGTACCATGAAAAACTGTTTTTT	CASSPAGYHEKLFF
-	TRBJ2-1	TRBD1	TRBV4-2	TGTGCCAGCAGCCTTACAGGGGGCAGCTCCTACAATGAGCAGTTCTTC	CASSLTGGSSYNEQFF
-	TRBJ2-4	-	TRBV19	TGTGCCAGTAGTATTGGACAGACAAACATTCAGTACTTC	CASSIGQTNIQYF
many	TRBJ1-5	TRBD1	TRBV19	TGTGCCAGTAGTATGGGGGACAGCGGCAATCAGCCCCAGCATTTT	CASSMGDSGNQPQHF
-	TRBJ1-1	-	TRBV11-2	TGTGCCAGCAGCCCCCTGAAGGGGCACACTGAAGCTTTCTTT	CASSPLKGHTEAFF
-	TRBJ2-7	TRBD2	TRBV7-2	TGTGCCAGCAGCTTGGGACTAGACCGGCTCGAGCAGTACTTC	CASSLGLDRLEQYF
-	TRBJ1-5	-	TRBV28	TGTGCCAGCGAGGTGGGGGGTGTTCGTCAGCCCCAGCATTTT	CASEVGGVRQPQHF
-	TRBJ2-1	TRBD1	TRBV2	TGTGCCAGTAGACAGGGGATATACAATGAGCAGTTCTTC	CASRQGIYNEQFF
-	TRBJ2-3	-	TRBV12-5	TGTGCTAGTGGTCCGGGAGATACGCAGTATTTT	CASGPGDTQYF
-	TRBJ1-2	-	TRBV19	TGTGCCAGTAGTATATTCTTCGGGGGAGTCGGAGGCGCGAACTATGGCTACACCTTC	CASSIFFGGVGGANYGYTF
-	TRBJ2-3	TRBD1	TRBV7-2	TGTGCCAGCAGCTTAGTTGGAGACAGGGACCTTAGCACAGATACGCAGTATTTT	CASSLVGDRDLSTDTQYF
few	TRBJ2-5	TRBD1	TRBV27	TGTGCCAGCAGTCGCCCGGGACAGGGCCAAGAGACCCAGTACTTC	CASSRPGQGQETQYF
-	TRBJ2-1	TRBD2	TRBV19	TGTGCCAGTAGTATAACTAGCGGGGGAATCTACAATGAGCAGTTCTTC	CASSITSGGIYNEQFF
-	TRBJ1-6	-	TRBV29-1	TGCAGCGCACGGACAGCGGAAAATTCACCCCTCCACTTT	CSARTAENSPLHF
-	TRBJ2-3	TRBD2	TRBV9	TGTGCCAGCAGCGTCGCGGGGGGCCGGGCAGATACGCAGTATTTT	CASSVAGGRADTQYF